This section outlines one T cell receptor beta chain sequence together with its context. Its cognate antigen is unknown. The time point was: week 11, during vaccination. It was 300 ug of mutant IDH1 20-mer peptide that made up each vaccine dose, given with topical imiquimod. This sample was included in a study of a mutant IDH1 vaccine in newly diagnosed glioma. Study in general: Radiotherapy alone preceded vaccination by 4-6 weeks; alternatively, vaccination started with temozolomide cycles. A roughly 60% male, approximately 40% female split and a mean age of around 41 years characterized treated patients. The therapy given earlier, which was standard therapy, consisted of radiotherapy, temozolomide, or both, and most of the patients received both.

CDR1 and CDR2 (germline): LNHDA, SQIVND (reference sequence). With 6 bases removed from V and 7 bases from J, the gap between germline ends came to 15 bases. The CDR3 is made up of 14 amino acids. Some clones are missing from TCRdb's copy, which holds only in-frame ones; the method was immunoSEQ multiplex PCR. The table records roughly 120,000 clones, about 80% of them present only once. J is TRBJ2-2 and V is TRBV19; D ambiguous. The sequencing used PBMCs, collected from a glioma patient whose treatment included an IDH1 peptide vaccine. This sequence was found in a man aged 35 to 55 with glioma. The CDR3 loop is CASRVSQTGGELFF. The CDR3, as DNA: TGTGCCAGTAGAGTCAGTCAGACGGGCGGGGAGCTGTTTTTT.